This T cell receptor (beta chain) appears in the sequencing data of a study of CD8 T cells in Susac syndrome. This clonotype was seen a handful of times. TCR beta sequences were obtained from blood CD8+ and CD4+ T cells. The length of the CDR3 is 11 residues. Deletions cut 0 bases from V and 10 bases from J, with 7 bases between. Random-hexamer reverse transcription was applied to roughly 0.5 to 1 ug RNA. An immunoSEQ multiplex PCR amplified TCR beta CDR3 over 54 Vbeta and 13 Jbeta. Each CDR3 protein is one row after TCRdb ran MiXCR on the immunoSEQ multiplex PCR reads. Of about 210,000 distinct CDR3 sequences in the sample, 95% are singletons; the top ten hold 0.095%.

The sequencing sample was made of CD4+ T cells from PBMCs. The receptor was isolated from a human donor with multiple sclerosis. The J gene is TRBJ2-7, the V gene TRBV12-3 or TRBV12-4; D is undetermined. CDR3 residues: CASSLASEQYF. CDR3 DNA: TGTGCCAGCAGTTTAGCCTCGGAACAGTACTTC.